This T cell receptor (beta chain) appears in the sequencing data of a study of vaccination effects on CD4 cells after COVID-19. General study findings and limits: Marked contraction was observed in infection-induced and vaccine-induced clones late after vaccination.

Before any sequencing was done, the ViraFEST assay used viral peptide pools to expand antigen-specific CD4+ T cells. Cells that had been cultured for 9 to 10 days were the source of isolated CD4+ T cells. Participants were given two doses of BNT162b2 or mRNA-1273 vaccine. Each vaccine recipient was nucleocapsid antibody negative and had no prior SARS-CoV-2 infection. With regard to this clone: Antigen specificity is unknown.

V gave up 2 bases and J gave up 7 bases; unmatched junction bases: 4. CDR3 length equals 14 residues. Germline CDR1 is SNHLY and CDR2 is FYNNEI. The repertoire was sequenced with immunoSEQ multiplex PCR; TCRdb's copy has only in-frame clones and lacks some. The sample has 35,000 to 45,000 clones; 70% to 85% are singletons. The material was CD4+ T cells from PBMCs cultured with HCoV-NL63 spike peptides, obtained after COVID-19 vaccination. This TCR came from a human donor who received a COVID-19 vaccine. Some clones in this sample may be carry-over from other donors' samples. This chain uses TRBV2 with TRBJ1-4; 7 bases fit TRBD1. CDR3 in DNA: TGTGCCAGCAGTGAAAGGGGGCAGGGTGAAAAACTGTTTTTT. This translates into CASSERGQGEKLFF.